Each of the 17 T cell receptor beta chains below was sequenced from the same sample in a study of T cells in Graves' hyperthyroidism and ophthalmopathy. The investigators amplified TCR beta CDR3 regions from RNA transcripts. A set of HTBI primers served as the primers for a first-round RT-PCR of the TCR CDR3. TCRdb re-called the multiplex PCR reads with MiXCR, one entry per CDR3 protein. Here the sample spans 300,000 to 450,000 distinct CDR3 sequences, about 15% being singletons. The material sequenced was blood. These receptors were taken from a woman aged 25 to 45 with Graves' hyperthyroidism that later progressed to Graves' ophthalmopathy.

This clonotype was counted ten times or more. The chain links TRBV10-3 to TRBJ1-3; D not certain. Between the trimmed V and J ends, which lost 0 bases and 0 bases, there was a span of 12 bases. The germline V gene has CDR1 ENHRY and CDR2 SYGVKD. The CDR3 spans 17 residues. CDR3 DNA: TGTGCCATCAGTGAGTCGATCCTGTCTGACTCTGGAAACACCATATATTTT. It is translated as CAISESILSDSGNTIYF.

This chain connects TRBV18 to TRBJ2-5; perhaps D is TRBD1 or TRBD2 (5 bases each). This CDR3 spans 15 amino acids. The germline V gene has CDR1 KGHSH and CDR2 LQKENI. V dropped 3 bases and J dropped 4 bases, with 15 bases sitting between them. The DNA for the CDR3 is TGTGCCAGCTCACCTCCGGGACGAATAGGAGAGACCCAGTACTTC. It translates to CASSPPGRIGETQYF.

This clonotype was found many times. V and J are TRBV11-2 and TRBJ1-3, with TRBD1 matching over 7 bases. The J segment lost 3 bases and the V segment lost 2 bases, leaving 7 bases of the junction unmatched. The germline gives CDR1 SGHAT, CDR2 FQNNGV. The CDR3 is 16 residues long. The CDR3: CASSLFGDSYGNTIYF. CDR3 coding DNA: TGTGCCAGCAGCTTATTTGGGGACAGCTATGGAAACACCATATATTTT.

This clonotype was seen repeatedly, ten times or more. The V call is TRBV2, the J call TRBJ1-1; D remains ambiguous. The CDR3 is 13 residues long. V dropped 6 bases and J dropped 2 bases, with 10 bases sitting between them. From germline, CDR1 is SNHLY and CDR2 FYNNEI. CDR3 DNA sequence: TGTGCCAGCAGACCACAGAGAAACACTGAAGCTTTCTTT. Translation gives CASRPQRNTEAFF.

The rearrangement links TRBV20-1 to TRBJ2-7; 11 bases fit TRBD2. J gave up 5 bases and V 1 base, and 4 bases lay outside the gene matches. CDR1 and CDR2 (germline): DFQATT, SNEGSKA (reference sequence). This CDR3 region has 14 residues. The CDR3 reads CSARGLAGSNEQYF. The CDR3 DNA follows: TGCAGTGCTAGAGGACTAGCGGGATCGAACGAGCAGTACTTC.

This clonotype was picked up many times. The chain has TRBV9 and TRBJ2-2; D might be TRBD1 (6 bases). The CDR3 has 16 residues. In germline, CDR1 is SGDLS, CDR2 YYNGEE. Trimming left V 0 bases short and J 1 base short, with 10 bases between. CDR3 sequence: CASSVDRTENTGELFF. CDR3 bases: TGTGCCAGCAGCGTAGACCGGACAGAGAACACCGGGGAGCTGTTTTTT.

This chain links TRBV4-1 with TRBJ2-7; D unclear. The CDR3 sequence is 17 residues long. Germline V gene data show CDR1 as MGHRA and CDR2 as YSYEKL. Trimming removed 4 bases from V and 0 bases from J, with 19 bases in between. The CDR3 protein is CASSRSHSGVSSYEQYF. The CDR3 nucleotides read TGCGCCAGCAGCCGATCTCATTCGGGTGTTAGCTCCTACGAGCAGTACTTC.

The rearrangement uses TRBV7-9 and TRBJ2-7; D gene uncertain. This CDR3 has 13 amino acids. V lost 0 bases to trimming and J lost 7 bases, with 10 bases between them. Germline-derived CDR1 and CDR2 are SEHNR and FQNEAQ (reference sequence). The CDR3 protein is CASSLAMTQEQYF. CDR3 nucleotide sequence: TGTGCCAGCAGCTTAGCTATGACTCAGGAGCAGTACTTC.

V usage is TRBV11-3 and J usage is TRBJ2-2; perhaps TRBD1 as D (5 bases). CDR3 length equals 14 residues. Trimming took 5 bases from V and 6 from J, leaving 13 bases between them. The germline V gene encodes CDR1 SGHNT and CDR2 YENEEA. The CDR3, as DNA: TGTGCCAGCAGCCTTATTCTAGGGGCCGGGGAGCTGTTTTTT. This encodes CASSLILGAGELFF.

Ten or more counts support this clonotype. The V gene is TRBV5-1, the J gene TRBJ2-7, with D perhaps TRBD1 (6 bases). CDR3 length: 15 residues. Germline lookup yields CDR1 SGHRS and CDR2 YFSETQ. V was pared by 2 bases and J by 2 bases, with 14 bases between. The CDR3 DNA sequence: TGCGCCAGCAGCTTTAAGGACAGTCCTGCCTACGAGCAGTACTTC. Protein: CASSFKDSPAYEQYF.

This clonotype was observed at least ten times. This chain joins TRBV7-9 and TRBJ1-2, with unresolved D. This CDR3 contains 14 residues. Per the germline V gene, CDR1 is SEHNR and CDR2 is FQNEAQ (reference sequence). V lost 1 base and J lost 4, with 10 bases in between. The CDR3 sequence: CASSLGRSTYGYTF. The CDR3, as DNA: TGTGCCAGCAGCTTAGGTCGCAGTACCTATGGCTACACCTTC.

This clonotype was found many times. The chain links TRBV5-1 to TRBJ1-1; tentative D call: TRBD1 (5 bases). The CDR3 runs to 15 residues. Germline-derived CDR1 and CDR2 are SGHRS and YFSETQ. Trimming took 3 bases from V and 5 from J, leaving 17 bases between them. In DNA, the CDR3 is TGCGCCAGCAGCTCGGACTACGACAGCAGAACTGAAGCTTTCTTT. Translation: CASSSDYDSRTEAFF.

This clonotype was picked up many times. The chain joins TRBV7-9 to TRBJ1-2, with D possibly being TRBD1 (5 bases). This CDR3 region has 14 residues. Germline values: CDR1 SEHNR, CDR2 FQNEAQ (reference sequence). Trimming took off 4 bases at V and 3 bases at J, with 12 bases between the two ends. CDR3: CASSSLVGDYGYTF. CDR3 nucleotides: TGTGCCAGCAGCTCGCTCGTGGGGGACTATGGCTACACCTTC.

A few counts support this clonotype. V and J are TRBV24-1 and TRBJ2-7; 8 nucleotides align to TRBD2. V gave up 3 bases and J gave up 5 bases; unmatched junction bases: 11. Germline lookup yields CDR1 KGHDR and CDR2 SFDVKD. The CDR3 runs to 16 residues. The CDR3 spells CATSDAHGGALDEQYF. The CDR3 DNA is TGTGCCACCAGTGATGCACACGGGGGGGCCCTGGACGAGCAGTACTTC.

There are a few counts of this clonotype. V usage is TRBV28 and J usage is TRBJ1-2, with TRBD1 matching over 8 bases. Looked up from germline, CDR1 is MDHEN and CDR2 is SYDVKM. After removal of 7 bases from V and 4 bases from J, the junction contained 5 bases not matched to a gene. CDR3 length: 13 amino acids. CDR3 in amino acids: CASIDRGPYGYTF. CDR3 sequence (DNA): TGTGCCAGCATCGACAGGGGACCCTATGGCTACACCTTC.

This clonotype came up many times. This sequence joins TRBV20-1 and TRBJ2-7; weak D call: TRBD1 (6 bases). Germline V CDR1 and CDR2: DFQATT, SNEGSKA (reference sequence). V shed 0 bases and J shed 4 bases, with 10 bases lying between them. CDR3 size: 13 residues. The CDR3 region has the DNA TGCAGTGCTAGAGACCCACAGGGTTACGAGCAGTACTTC. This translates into CSARDPQGYEQYF.

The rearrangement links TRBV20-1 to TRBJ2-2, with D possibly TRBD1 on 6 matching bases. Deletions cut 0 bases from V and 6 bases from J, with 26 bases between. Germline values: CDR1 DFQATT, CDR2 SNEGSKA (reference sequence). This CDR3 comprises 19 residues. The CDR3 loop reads CSARDKREPQGQSPGELFF. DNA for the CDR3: TGCAGTGCTAGAGATAAACGGGAACCCCAGGGGCAGAGCCCCGGGGAGCTGTTTTTT.